These 9 T cell receptor beta chains originate from one sample sequenced in a study of a mutant IDH1 vaccine in newly diagnosed glioma. Time point: baseline, week 1 (first vaccination visit). Treatment described: pre-vaccination baseline after standard-of-care therapy. Data came from immunoSEQ multiplex PCR; TCRdb stores just in-frame clones and leaves some out. The repertoire holds roughly 86,000 clones, over 75% seen once, with 7% to 9% in the top ten. The sequencing here drew on PBMCs, taken from a glioma patient treated with radiotherapy, temozolomide or both. These receptors came from a man aged 35 to 55 with glioma.

CDR3: CASSSTAGADYEQYF. As DNA, the CDR3 is TGCGCCAGCAGCTCAACAGCGGGCGCAGACTACGAGCAGTACTTC. The genes are TRBV5-1 and TRBJ2-7, with D possibly TRBD2 on 6 matching bases. The V gene lost 3 bases and the J gene lost 3 bases, with 16 bases spanning the gap. The CDR3 has 15 amino acids. Germline CDR1 SGHRS, CDR2 YFSETQ.

The V gene is TRBV11-3, the J gene TRBJ1-1; tentatively, D is TRBD1 (6 bases). CDR3 size: 14 residues. Germline-derived CDR1 and CDR2 are SGHNT and YENEEA. The V end lost 1 base, the J end lost 4 bases, and 10 bases lay between the germline ends. The CDR3 sequence is CASSLGGRGTEAFF. CDR3 sequence (DNA): TGTGCCAGCAGCTTAGGAGGCAGGGGCACTGAAGCTTTCTTT.

The chain combines TRBV7-9 with TRBJ2-5, with a weak D call TRBD2 (5 bases). The DNA matches TRBJ2-7 better at its end, which makes the J call doubtful. Germline V gene sequence: CDR1 SEHNR, CDR2 FQNEAQ (reference sequence). This CDR3 comprises 12 residues. CDR3 sequence (DNA): TGTGCCAGCAGCCCTAGCTGGGCCGAGCAGTACTTC. Residues: CASSPSWAEQYF.

The V and J genes are TRBV7-6 and TRBJ1-2; D might be TRBD1 (5 bases). The V and J ends lost 5 bases and 4 bases respectively, with 11 bases between them. Looked up from germline, CDR1 is SGHVS and CDR2 is FNYEAQ. The CDR3 extends over 13 amino acids. The CDR3 DNA sequence: TGTGCCAGCAGCCCGGGACGGACCTATGGCTACACCTTC. It yields the protein CASSPGRTYGYTF.

The chain is built from TRBV5-8 and TRBJ1-2; D might be TRBD1 (5 bases). The CDR3 has 14 residues. Looked up from germline, CDR1 is SGHTS and CDR2 is YDEGEE. Trimming stripped 5 bases from V and 5 bases from J, with 16 bases between. The CDR3 here is CASSRDGGFYGYTF. CDR3 coding DNA: TGTGCCAGCAGTCGGGACGGAGGGTTTTATGGCTACACCTTC.

CDR3 amino acids: CASSQYPRPPHHEQFF. The DNA of the CDR3 is TGTGCCAGCAGCCAATACCCACGACCCCCTCACCATGAGCAGTTCTTC. The rearrangement links TRBV14 to TRBJ2-1; D gene unclear. This CDR3 has 16 amino acids. Trimming took 2 bases from V and 8 from J, leaving 19 bases between them. Germline CDR1 and CDR2: SGHDN and FVKESK. Using reference TRBV14 and TRBJ2-1 for the parts outside the CDR3, the full variable domain is EAGVTQFPSHSVIEKGQTVTLRCDPISGHDNLYWYRRVMGKEIKFLLHFVKESKQDESGMPNNRFLAERTGGTYSTLKVQPAELEDSGVYFCASSQYPRPPHHEQFFGPGTRLTVL.

V gene TRBV10-3 combines with J gene TRBJ2-7; D is undetermined. The V gene's germline CDR1 is ENHRY and CDR2 SYGVKD. This CDR3 has 16 residues. V was cut by 0 bases and J by 6 bases, with 18 bases left in between. The chain's CDR3 is CAISESRLGLQSEQYF. For the CDR3, the DNA is TGTGCCATCAGTGAGTCGAGATTGGGCCTTCAAAGCGAGCAGTACTTC.

The rearrangement joins TRBV7-2 to TRBJ1-1; D call uncertain. Trimming cost V 4 bases and J 6 bases, with 9 bases left between them. The CDR3 totals 12 residues. Per germline, CDR1 SGHTA and CDR2 FQGNSA. The CDR3 sequence: CASSYAEPEAFF. In DNA form, the CDR3 reads TGTGCCAGCAGCTATGCAGAGCCTGAAGCTTTCTTT.

The rearrangement joins TRBV7-6 to TRBJ2-7; D is uncertain. Germline loops: CDR1 SGHVS, CDR2 FNYEAQ. V shed 1 base and J shed 2 bases, with 6 bases lying between them. The CDR3 loop spans 13 amino acids. The CDR3 DNA follows: TGTGCCAGCAGCTTAGGCACGACCTACGAGCAGTACTTC. Translation gives CASSLGTTYEQYF.